This T cell receptor beta chain comes out of a study of blood T cell repertoires in COVID-19. Overall study: PBMCs, B-cell-depleted T cells, or T cells were the source of the cDNA or gDNA that made up the material.

TCRdb's copy holds only in-frame clones and misses some; the assay was immunoSEQ multiplex PCR. The sample records 300,000 or so clones, about 87% being singletons. The CDR3 length is 13 residues. The V segment lost 5 bases and the J segment 6 bases; nucleotides outside the gene matches: 3. Germline CDR1 is MDHEN and CDR2 is SYDVKM. J is TRBJ1-2 and V is TRBV28, with 10 positions matching TRBD1. The TCR comes from a woman in her 30s who had recovered from COVID-19. Sequencing used peripheral blood. The CDR3 DNA sequence: TGTGCCAGCAGTCTCGGACAGGGGGATGGCTACACCTTC. It is translated as CASSLGQGDGYTF.